These 20 T cell receptor beta chains were all obtained from the same sample, sequenced in a study of PD-1 blockade in mismatch repair-deficient tumors. Generated by immunoSEQ multiplex PCR, the TCRdb table keeps only in-frame clones and is missing some. The sample lists 130,000 or so clones, around 86% occurring once. This material consisted of peripheral blood, taken 44 weeks after starting pembrolizumab. The receptors shown here come from an adult with mismatch repair-deficient cancer.

The chain uses TRBV21-1 and TRBJ2-7; the table's D call of TRBD1 was not tested on the DNA. TRBV21-1 has pseudogene status. CDR3 length: 17 residues. The CDR3 region is CASSKAKGTGVAYEQYF. The CDR3 coding sequence is TGTGCCAGCAGCAAAGCTAAAGGGACAGGGGTGGCCTACGAGCAGTACTTC.

This clone was found a few times. In DNA, the CDR3 is TGTGCCAGCAGCTTATCAATCTACGAGCAGTACTTC. Its protein is CASSLSIYEQYF. The chain has TRBV7-9 and TRBJ2-7, with no clear D. The germline CDR1 and CDR2 sequences are SEHNR and FQNEAQ (reference sequence). The CDR3 contains 12 residues. Trimming stripped 2 bases from V and 3 bases from J, with 5 bases between.

Of note for this clone: This same CDR3 is encoded by further DNA sequences in the sample. The chain uses TRBV19 and TRBJ2-7, with D unclear. The CDR3 is 11 amino acids. V gave up 8 bases and J gave up 4 bases, with 9 bases separating them. Germline assignment: CDR1 LNHDA and CDR2 SQIVND (reference sequence). CDR3: CASSLGYEQYF. The CDR3 DNA sequence: TGTGCCAGTTCTCTTGGGTACGAGCAGTACTTC.

The chain is built from TRBV7-9 and TRBJ2-1; D tentatively reads TRBD1 or TRBD2 (9 bases each). Germline V gene lookup returns CDR1 SEHNR and CDR2 FQNEAQ (reference sequence). The CDR3 is 18 amino acids. Deletions cut 5 bases from V and 6 bases from J, with 26 bases between. The DNA of the CDR3 is TGTGCCAGCAGCCGGACAGGGGTAGCGGGAGCCACCGGCAATGAGCAGTTCTTC. This translates into CASSRTGVAGATGNEQFF.

This clone has more than one count but fewer than ten. Other nucleotide sequences in the sample specify the same CDR3. The V gene is TRBV7-9, the J gene TRBJ2-7; D gene uncertain. The germline V gene has CDR1 SEHNR and CDR2 FQNEAQ (reference sequence). The CDR3 is 11 residues long. V shed 1 base and J shed 3 bases, with 1 base lying between them. For the CDR3, the DNA is TGTGCCAGCAGCTTAGACTACGAGCAGTACTTC. It codes for CASSLDYEQYF.

The chain joins TRBV6-5 to TRBJ1-2; 8 bases align to TRBD1. The ends lost 9 bases at V and 6 bases at J; junction bases unmatched: 12. Germline CDR1 MNHEY, CDR2 SVGAGI. This CDR3 has 14 amino acids. CDR3 loop: CASNRQGRMNGYTF. The CDR3 DNA sequence: TGTGCCAGTAATCGACAGGGGAGGATGAATGGCTACACCTTC.

The V gene is TRBV11-3, the J gene TRBJ1-2; TRBD1 might be the D (5 bases). The germline V gene has CDR1 SGHNT and CDR2 YENEEA. The CDR3 loop spans 14 amino acids. V lost 1 base, J lost 2 bases, and 8 bases lay in between. For the CDR3, the DNA is TGTGCCAGCAGCTTAGCGTGGGGGAACTATGGCTACACCTTC. It encodes CASSLAWGNYGYTF.

The chain employs TRBV7-2 and TRBJ2-7; the match to TRBD2 covers 10 bases. Per germline, CDR1 SGHTA and CDR2 FQGNSA. V was pared by 5 bases and J by 3 bases, with 7 bases of the junction left unmatched. The CDR3 length is 15 residues. CDR3 in amino acids: CASSPTSGKIYEQYF. CDR3 DNA: TGTGCCAGCAGCCCTACTAGCGGGAAAATCTACGAGCAGTACTTC.

The chain carries TRBV6-6 and TRBJ2-5; D is uncertain. Germline CDR1 reads MNHNY; CDR2 reads SVGAGI (reference sequence). V was trimmed by 4 bases and J by 5 bases, leaving 11 bases between them. CDR3 length: 13 residues. The CDR3, as DNA: TGTGCCAGCAGTTCCCGGACGTGGGAGACCCAGTACTTC. Translation gives CASSSRTWETQYF.

The V and J genes are TRBV12-1 and TRBJ2-2; the table's D gene call, TRBD1, was not cross checked with the DNA. TRBV12-1 is a documented pseudogene. The CDR3 has 17 amino acids. In nucleotides, the CDR3 is TGTGCCAGCAGCTCGCCTCTCGACAGGGCCGGTACCGGGGAGCTGTTTTTT. Protein product: CASSSPLDRAGTGELFF.

The V call is TRBV5-1, the J call TRBJ2-3, with D unclear. Germline assignment: CDR1 SGHRS and CDR2 YFSETQ. There are 15 residues in the CDR3. Trimming shortened V by 3 bases and J by 2 bases, and 13 bases separated the two germline ends. In DNA form, the CDR3 reads TGCGCCAGCAGCTCAGGACCGACTCCCACAGATACGCAGTATTTT. It is translated as CASSSGPTPTDTQYF.

The J gene is TRBJ2-1, the V gene TRBV6-1; D is ambiguous. Germline values: CDR1 MNHNS, CDR2 SASEGT. Trimming cost V 5 bases and J 4 bases, with 15 bases left between them. CDR3 size: 15 residues. For the CDR3, the DNA is TGTGCCAGCAGTAGGGCTCCCCGGGCTTACAATGAGCAGTTCTTC. It yields the protein CASSRAPRAYNEQFF.

The genes are TRBV5-6 and TRBJ2-6, with unresolved D. The CDR3 is 15 residues long. V was trimmed by 0 bases and J by 5 bases, leaving 9 bases between them. CDR1 is SGHDT, CDR2 YYEEEE, per germline. In nucleotides, the CDR3 is TGTGCCAGCAGCTTGGATGGGTGGCGGGCCAACGTCCTGACTTTC. Translation: CASSLDGWRANVLTF.

The chain uses TRBV6-5 and TRBJ2-7; D possibly corresponds to TRBD1 (6 bases). The ends were cut back, 5 bases at V and 2 bases at J, with 10 bases in the middle. CDR3 length: 13 amino acids. Germline V lookup: CDR1 MNHEY, CDR2 SVGAGI. The CDR3 loop reads CASSQGPTYEQYF. For the CDR3, the DNA is TGTGCCAGCAGTCAGGGGCCGACCTACGAGCAGTACTTC.

This clone has more than one count but fewer than ten. V usage is TRBV27 and J usage is TRBJ2-3, with 7 bases fitting TRBD2. Germline CDR1 reads MNHEY; CDR2 reads SMNVEV (reference sequence). Trimming at V came to 6 bases and at J to 2 bases, leaving 11 bases not matched to a gene. This CDR3 has 16 residues. DNA for the CDR3: TGTGCCAGCAGACTCACCGAGCGGGGCAACACAGATACGCAGTATTTT. Encoded protein: CASRLTERGNTDTQYF.

In its sample, this clone was seen a few times. In DNA, the CDR3 is TGTGCCAGCAGTTCCACGGACAGGGTGAACGAGCAGTACTTC. It specifies CASSSTDRVNEQYF. The gene calls are TRBV6-5 and TRBJ2-7; TRBD1 aligns across 8 bases. Germline V CDR1 and CDR2: MNHEY, SVGAGI. Germline trimming cut 4 bases from V and 5 bases from J; bases unmatched to any gene: 7. This CDR3 spans 14 amino acids.

This chain connects TRBV19 to TRBJ2-7; D remains unclear. CDR3 length equals 12 residues. V lost 2 bases, J lost 6 bases, and 8 bases lay in between. Per germline, CDR1 LNHDA and CDR2 SQIVND (reference sequence). CDR3 coding DNA: TGTGCCAGTAGTATAACTGGCCGCGAGCAGTACTTC. It is translated as CASSITGREQYF.

This chain joins TRBV10-3 and TRBJ1-2; D is perhaps TRBD1 (6 bases). The germline V gene has CDR1 ENHRY and CDR2 SYGVKD. The CDR3 runs to 16 residues. Between the trimmed V and J ends, which lost 10 bases and 2 bases, there was a span of 23 bases. CDR3 protein: CATWDQNRAENYGYTF. CDR3 bases: TGTGCCACCTGGGATCAGAACAGGGCCGAAAACTATGGCTACACCTTC.

This chain connects TRBV2 to TRBJ2-5; 7 nucleotides agree with TRBD1. Looked up from germline, CDR1 is SNHLY and CDR2 is FYNNEI. Unmatched junction bases numbered 6, after V lost 10 bases and J lost 1 base. The length of the CDR3 is 13 residues. The CDR3 nucleotides are TGTGCCACCGGGACAGTCTTCCAAGAGACCCAGTACTTC. It yields the protein CATGTVFQETQYF.

In this sample, this clone turned up a few times. This chain uses TRBV2 with TRBJ2-7; 11 bases fit TRBD1. Germline CDR1 and CDR2: SNHLY and FYNNEI. J was trimmed by 3 bases and V by 10 bases; bases with no gene match: 5. This CDR3 comprises 13 residues. CDR3 protein: CAITGTGGYEQYF. Here the CDR3 DNA reads TGTGCCATCACCGGGACAGGGGGCTACGAGCAGTACTTC.